Sequencing of this T cell receptor beta chain was carried out in a study of control samples from healthy donors and cancer patients. The repertoire was sequenced with immunoSEQ multiplex PCR; TCRdb's copy has only in-frame clones and lacks some. The sample has 150,000 to 200,000 clones, around 87% seen once. CDR1 and CDR2 (germline): MNHEY, SVGEGT. The CDR3 extends over 14 amino acids. Trimming took off 1 base at V and 8 bases at J, with 12 bases between the two ends. The rearrangement joins TRBV6-2 or TRBV6-3 to TRBJ2-1; possibly TRBD1 or TRBD2 for D (5 bases each). The sequence derives from a woman aged 45-59 years in good health. Sample: blood. This chain's CDR3 is CASSYWDRSHEQFF. In DNA, the CDR3 is TGTGCCAGCAGTTACTGGGACCGCTCCCATGAGCAGTTCTTC.